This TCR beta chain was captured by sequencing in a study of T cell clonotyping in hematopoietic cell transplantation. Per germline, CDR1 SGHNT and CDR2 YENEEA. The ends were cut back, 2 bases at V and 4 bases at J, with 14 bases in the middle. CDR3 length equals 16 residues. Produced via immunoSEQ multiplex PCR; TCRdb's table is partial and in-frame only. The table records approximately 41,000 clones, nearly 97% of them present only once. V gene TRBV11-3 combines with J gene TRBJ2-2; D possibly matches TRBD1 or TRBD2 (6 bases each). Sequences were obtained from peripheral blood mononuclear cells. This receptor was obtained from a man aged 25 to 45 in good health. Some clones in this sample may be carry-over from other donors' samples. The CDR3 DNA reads TGTGCCAGCAGCTTATCCGGGGGCGGCTTCACCGGGGAGCTGTTTTTT. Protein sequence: CASSLSGGGFTGELFF.